The rows below give T cell receptor beta chains drawn from one sample of a study of Ad26.COV2.S vaccination and SARS-CoV-2 variants. Repertoires were generated with immunoSEQ multiplex PCR, while TCRdb's copy carries only in-frame clones and drops some. The sample has approximately 480,000 clones; around 90% are singletons. The sequencing used peripheral blood, collected in a trial of Ad26.COV2.S vaccine versus placebo. Source of these receptors: a person between 18 and 59 years old who received the Ad26.COV2.S COVID-19 vaccine or a placebo. Both conserved end residues are part of each CDR3. Each record gives: clone size, D gene, V gene, J gene, CDR3 protein, CDR3 DNA. A D gene is named only where the DNA matches it firmly. Expanded clones are given a class, and other clones once, few, many or no size at all.

clone_size: NA; d_call: TRBD2; v_call: TRBV12-5; j_call: TRBJ2-3; cdr3_aa: CASAPYSGGADTQYF; cdr3_nt: TGTGCTAGTGCTCCCTATAGCGGGGGGGCAGATACGCAGTATTTT
clone_size: NA; d_call: NA; v_call: TRBV6-5; j_call: TRBJ1-3; cdr3_aa: CASTDSGNTIYF; cdr3_nt: TGTGCCAGCACGGACTCTGGAAACACCATATATTTT
clone_size: NA; d_call: NA; v_call: TRBV27; j_call: TRBJ2-7; cdr3_aa: CASSLQTDSYEQYF; cdr3_nt: TGTGCCAGCAGTTTACAGACCGATTCCTACGAGCAGTACTTC
clone_size: NA; d_call: NA; v_call: TRBV3-1/TRBV3-2; j_call: TRBJ2-4; cdr3_aa: CASRIQTPRGGPYF; cdr3_nt: TGTGCCAGCCGCATCCAGACTCCAAGGGGGGGGCCGTACTTC
clone_size: once; d_call: NA; v_call: TRBV5-4; j_call: TRBJ2-4; cdr3_aa: CASSLAVAKNIQYF; cdr3_nt: TGTGCCAGCAGCTTGGCGGTAGCCAAAAACATTCAGTACTTC
clone_size: NA; d_call: NA; v_call: TRBV19; j_call: TRBJ1-6; cdr3_aa: CASSVSQGRPLHF; cdr3_nt: TGTGCCAGTAGTGTCTCGCAGGGAAGACCCCTCCACTTT
clone_size: NA; d_call: NA; v_call: TRBV6-2/TRBV6-3; j_call: TRBJ1-4; cdr3_aa: CASSRIKPGEKLFF; cdr3_nt: TGTGCCAGCAGTCGGATCAAGCCCGGAGAAAAACTGTTTTTT
clone_size: once; d_call: TRBD2; v_call: TRBV10-3; j_call: TRBJ2-5; cdr3_aa: CAISSSGGQETQYF; cdr3_nt: TGTGCCATCAGTTCTAGCGGGGGGCAAGAGACCCAGTACTTC
clone_size: once; d_call: NA; v_call: TRBV15; j_call: TRBJ1-2; cdr3_aa: CATSRGGSRGPGYTF; cdr3_nt: TGTGCCACCAGCAGAGGGGGTAGTAGAGGGCCCGGCTACACCTTC
clone_size: NA; d_call: TRBD2; v_call: TRBV28; j_call: TRBJ2-5; cdr3_aa: CASSRSSGRGGQETQYF; cdr3_nt: TGTGCCAGCAGTCGTAGTAGCGGGAGAGGTGGGCAAGAGACCCAGTACTTC
clone_size: NA; d_call: TRBD2; v_call: TRBV27; j_call: TRBJ2-1; cdr3_aa: CASSLGLAAYNEQFF; cdr3_nt: TGTGCCAGCAGTCTGGGACTAGCGGCCTACAATGAGCAGTTCTTC
clone_size: NA; d_call: NA; v_call: TRBV7-2; j_call: TRBJ1-5; cdr3_aa: CASSPPGGDQPQHF; cdr3_nt: TGTGCCAGCAGCCCCCCGGGGGGGGACCAGCCCCAGCATTTT
clone_size: once; d_call: NA; v_call: TRBV6-5; j_call: TRBJ2-7; cdr3_aa: CASSIGWGSYEQYF; cdr3_nt: TGTGCCAGCAGCATCGGGTGGGGCTCCTACGAGCAGTACTTC
clone_size: NA; d_call: NA; v_call: TRBV27; j_call: TRBJ2-2; cdr3_aa: CASSLRTVGTGELFF; cdr3_nt: TGTGCCAGCAGTTTACGTACAGTAGGCACCGGGGAGCTGTTTTTT
clone_size: NA; d_call: NA; v_call: TRBV28; j_call: TRBJ2-2; cdr3_aa: CASSLYIPGELFF; cdr3_nt: TGTGCCAGCAGTTTATATATCCCCGGGGAGCTGTTTTTT
clone_size: once; d_call: NA; v_call: TRBV6-6; j_call: TRBJ2-3; cdr3_aa: CASTWGTAAGDTQYF; cdr3_nt: TGTGCCAGCACTTGGGGGACCGCCGCGGGAGATACGCAGTATTTT
clone_size: NA; d_call: TRBD2; v_call: TRBV7-2; j_call: TRBJ2-1; cdr3_aa: CASSPHLAGGTREQFF; cdr3_nt: TGTGCCAGCAGCCCACACTTGGCGGGAGGGACCCGGGAGCAGTTCTTC
clone_size: NA; d_call: TRBD2; v_call: TRBV3-1/TRBV3-2; j_call: TRBJ2-1; cdr3_aa: CASSPLPGLAFDEQFF; cdr3_nt: TGTGCCAGCAGCCCCCTACCGGGACTAGCTTTCGATGAGCAGTTCTTC
clone_size: NA; d_call: TRBD2; v_call: TRBV5-1; j_call: TRBJ2-7; cdr3_aa: CASSLEGLAYEQYF; cdr3_nt: TGCGCCAGCAGCTTGGAAGGACTAGCGTACGAGCAGTACTTC
clone_size: NA; d_call: NA; v_call: TRBV11-3; j_call: TRBJ1-2; cdr3_aa: CASSRGNYGYTF; cdr3_nt: TGTGCCAGCTCTCGGGGTAACTATGGCTACACCTTC
clone_size: once; d_call: NA; v_call: TRBV11-3; j_call: TRBJ1-3; cdr3_aa: CASSPGLAGNTIYF; cdr3_nt: TGTGCCAGCAGCCCCGGGTTGGCTGGAAACACCATATATTTT
clone_size: NA; d_call: TRBD2; v_call: TRBV9; j_call: TRBJ2-1; cdr3_aa: CASSVDSGSNTEQFF; cdr3_nt: TGTGCCAGCAGCGTTGATAGCGGGAGTAACACTGAGCAGTTCTTC
clone_size: NA; d_call: TRBD1; v_call: TRBV18; j_call: TRBJ2-3; cdr3_aa: CASFGTGTDTQYF; cdr3_nt: TGTGCCAGCTTCGGGACAGGGACAGATACGCAGTATTTT
clone_size: once; d_call: NA; v_call: TRBV5-8; j_call: TRBJ1-2; cdr3_aa: CASSLLIGRGSYGYTF; cdr3_nt: TGTGCCAGCAGCTTGTTAATTGGCAGGGGTTCCTATGGCTACACCTTC
clone_size: few; d_call: NA; v_call: TRBV19; j_call: TRBJ1-5; cdr3_aa: CASSMNGDQPQHF; cdr3_nt: TGTGCCAGTAGTATGAATGGGGATCAGCCCCAGCATTTT
clone_size: NA; d_call: NA; v_call: TRBV6-2/TRBV6-3; j_call: TRBJ2-7; cdr3_aa: CASSYFGSTYEQYF; cdr3_nt: TGTGCCAGCAGTTACTTTGGGAGCACCTACGAGCAGTACTTC